Below are 8 T cell receptor beta chains sequenced from a single sample in a study of cytomegalovirus exposure and HLA in healthy donors. Measured with immunoSEQ multiplex PCR; TCRdb has only the in-frame clones, and not every one. The repertoire holds some 290,000 clones, with around 90% as singletons. Sequencing was carried out using PBMCs. All receptors derive from a man aged 25-45 years in good health and CMV-seronegative.

V usage is TRBV19 and J usage is TRBJ1-2, with TRBD1 matching 8 bases. Per the germline V gene, CDR1 is LNHDA and CDR2 is SQIVND (reference sequence). V trimming: 9 bases; J trimming: 10 bases; junction bases outside the gene matches: 16. The CDR3 is 14 amino acids. The CDR3 nucleotides are TGTGCCAGCGCGGTCGGACAGGGCCGGATCTACTACACCTTC. It translates to CASAVGQGRIYYTF.

This clone was seen more than once but under ten times. The rearrangement uses TRBV7-9 and TRBJ1-2, with 8 bases that match TRBD1. V gave up 5 bases and J gave up 8 bases; unmatched junction bases: 13. Germline-derived CDR1 and CDR2 are SEHNR and FQNEAQ (reference sequence). CDR3 size: 15 residues. The CDR3 loop is CASSSPTGVSVGYTF. The CDR3 nucleotides read TGTGCCAGCAGCAGCCCGACAGGGGTATCAGTCGGCTACACCTTC.

The J gene is TRBJ2-3, the V gene TRBV7-2; D is possibly TRBD2 (6 bases). The V end lost 4 bases, the J end lost 4 bases, and 12 bases lay between the germline ends. This CDR3 region has 14 residues. Germline lookup yields CDR1 SGHTA and CDR2 FQGNSA. The CDR3 sequence is CASSSWRESDTQYF. CDR3 coding DNA: TGTGCCAGCAGCTCGTGGAGGGAGTCAGATACGCAGTATTTT.

V is TRBV18 and J is TRBJ1-5, with D hard to call. The CDR3 is 15 amino acids. Trimming left V 1 base short and J 0 bases short, with 7 bases between. CDR1 KGHSH and CDR2 LQKENI come from the germline V gene. The CDR3 DNA sequence: TGTGCCAGCTCACCACTCGAGAATAGCAATCAGCCCCAGCATTTT. Protein product: CASSPLENSNQPQHF.

This sequence joins TRBV7-9 and TRBJ2-7; no definite D call. The germline gives CDR1 SEHNR, CDR2 FQNEAQ (reference sequence). CDR3 length equals 12 residues. V was trimmed by 1 base and J by 7 bases, leaving 8 bases between them. The CDR3 region is CASSLGPREQYF. As DNA, the CDR3 is TGTGCCAGCAGCTTAGGGCCTAGGGAGCAGTACTTC.

The chain carries TRBV5-6 and TRBJ1-2; 9 positions match TRBD1. Germline CDR1 is SGHDT and CDR2 is YYEEEE. Trimming at V came to 4 bases and at J to 3 bases, leaving 4 bases not matched to a gene. This CDR3 region has 14 residues. The CDR3 DNA follows: TGTGCCAGCAGCAAGGACAGGGGACACTATGGCTACACCTTC. Its translation: CASSKDRGHYGYTF. The whole variable domain, filled in from reference TRBV5-6 and TRBJ1-2, reads DAGVTQSPTHLIKTRGQQVTLRCSPKSGHDTVSWYQQALGQGPQFIFQYYEEEERQRGNFPDRFSGHQFPNYSSELNVNALLLGDSALYLCASSKDRGHYGYTFGSGTRLTVV.

The chain employs TRBV27 and TRBJ2-2, with D perhaps TRBD1 (7 bases). The CDR3 totals 14 residues. CDR1 MNHEY and CDR2 SMNVEV come from the germline V gene (reference sequence). V was shortened by 6 bases and J by 4 bases, with 12 bases between the two germline ends. The CDR3 region is CASRPQGGTGELFF. The CDR3 DNA reads TGTGCCAGCAGACCCCAGGGGGGCACCGGGGAGCTGTTTTTT.

This chain connects TRBV6-1 to TRBJ1-4; 9 nucleotides align to TRBD1. This CDR3 is built from 15 residues. CDR1 and CDR2 from the germline V gene are MNHNS and SASEGT. The trim removed 5 bases at V and 8 bases at J, leaving 9 bases unmatched. CDR3 in amino acids: CASSTGTGLGEKLFF. CDR3 in DNA: TGTGCCAGCAGTACCGGGACAGGGTTGGGGGAAAAACTGTTTTTT.